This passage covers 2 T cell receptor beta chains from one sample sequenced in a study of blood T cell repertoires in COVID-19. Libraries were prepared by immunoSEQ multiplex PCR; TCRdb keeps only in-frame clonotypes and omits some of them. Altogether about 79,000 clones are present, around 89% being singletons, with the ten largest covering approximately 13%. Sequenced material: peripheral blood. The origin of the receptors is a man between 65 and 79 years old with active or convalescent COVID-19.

The CDR3 region has the DNA TGTGCCAGCAGCGACAGGGGGGAATCCTATAATTCACCCCTCCACTTT. Amino acids: CASSDRGESYNSPLHF. This chain joins TRBV2 and TRBJ1-6, with 9 bases identical to TRBD1. V lost 6 bases and J lost 1; bases outside the gene matches: 4. Germline CDR1 SNHLY, CDR2 FYNNEI. CDR3 length: 16 amino acids.

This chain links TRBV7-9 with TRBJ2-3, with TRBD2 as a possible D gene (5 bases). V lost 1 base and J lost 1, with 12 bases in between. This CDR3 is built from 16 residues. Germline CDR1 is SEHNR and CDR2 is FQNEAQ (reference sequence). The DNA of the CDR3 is TGTGCCAGCAGCTTAGGGGGTGGGAGCGGCACAGATACGCAGTATTTT. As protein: CASSLGGGSGTDTQYF.